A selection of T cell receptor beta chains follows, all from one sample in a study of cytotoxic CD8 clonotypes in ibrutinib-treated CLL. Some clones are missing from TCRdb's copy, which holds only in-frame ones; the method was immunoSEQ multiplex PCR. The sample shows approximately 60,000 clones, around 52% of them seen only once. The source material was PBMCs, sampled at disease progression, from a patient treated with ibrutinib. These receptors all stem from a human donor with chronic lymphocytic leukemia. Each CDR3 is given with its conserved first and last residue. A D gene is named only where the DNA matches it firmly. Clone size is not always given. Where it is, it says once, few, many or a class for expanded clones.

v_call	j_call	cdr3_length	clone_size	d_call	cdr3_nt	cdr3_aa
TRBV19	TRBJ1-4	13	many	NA	TGTGCCAGTAGTATATCAGGGGATGAAAAACTGTTTTTT	CASSISGDEKLFF
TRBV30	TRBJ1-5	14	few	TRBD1	TGTGCCTGGAGTGAAGGGGGCGAGGCGCAGCCCCAGCATTTT	CAWSEGGEAQPQHF
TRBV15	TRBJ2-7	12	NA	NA	TGTGCCACCAGCAGGCCGGGGGAGGTGGAGTACTTC	CATSRPGEVEYF
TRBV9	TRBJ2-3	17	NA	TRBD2	TGTGCCAGCAGTACCTTTGGCGGGGGTGATTCCCTGGATACGCAGTATTTT	CASSTFGGGDSLDTQYF
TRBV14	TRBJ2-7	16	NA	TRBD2	TGTGCCAGCAGCCAGGGACTAGCGGGAGGGGGTTACGAGCAGTACTTC	CASSQGLAGGGYEQYF
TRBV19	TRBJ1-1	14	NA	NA	TGTGCCAGTAGTCGTATCGGGCAACAGGCTGAAGCTTTCTTT	CASSRIGQQAEAFF
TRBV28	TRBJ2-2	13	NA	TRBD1	TGTGCCAGCAGTAGACAGGGGTCCGGGGAGCTGTTTTTT	CASSRQGSGELFF
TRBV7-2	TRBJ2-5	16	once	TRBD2	TGTGCCAGCAGCTCTCGACTAGCGGGAGGGCAAGAGACCCAGTACTTC	CASSSRLAGGQETQYF
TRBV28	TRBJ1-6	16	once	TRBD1	TGTGCCAGCACCACTAAAGGCAGGGGGCGGAATTCACCCCTCCACTTT	CASTTKGRGRNSPLHF
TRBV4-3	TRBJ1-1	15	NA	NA	TGCGCCAGCAGCCAAGAGGGACTATTGAACACTGAAGCTTTCTTT	CASSQEGLLNTEAFF
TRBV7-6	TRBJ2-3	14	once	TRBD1	TGTGCCAGCAGTCGAGAGGGGGCGCGGGATACGCAGTATTTT	CASSREGARDTQYF
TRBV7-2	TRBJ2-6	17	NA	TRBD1	TGTGCCAGCAGCCAGACAGGGCGCTTCGCTGGGGCCAACGTCCTGACTTTC	CASSQTGRFAGANVLTF
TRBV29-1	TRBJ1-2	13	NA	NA	TGCAGCGTTGGGGGCCGGGACAAGTATGGCTACACCTTC	CSVGGRDKYGYTF
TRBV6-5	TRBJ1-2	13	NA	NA	TGTGCCAGCACCCAGGGTTCTTATGGTGGCTACACCTTC	CASTQGSYGGYTF
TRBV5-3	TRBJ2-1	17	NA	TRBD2	TGTGCCAGAAGCCCGCCGTTAGCGGGGGAAGCCTACAATGAGCAGTTCTTC	CARSPPLAGEAYNEQFF
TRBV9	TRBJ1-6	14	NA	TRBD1	TGTGCCAGCAGCGCGGGGACAGCTTATTCACCCCTCCACTTT	CASSAGTAYSPLHF
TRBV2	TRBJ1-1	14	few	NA	TGTGCCAGCAGTCAGGCGGGTGGGAACACTGAAGCTTTCTTT	CASSQAGGNTEAFF
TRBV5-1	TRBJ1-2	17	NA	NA	TGCGCCAGCAGCTTGGAGAAACTGAGAGGGGCAAACTATGGCTACACCTTC	CASSLEKLRGANYGYTF
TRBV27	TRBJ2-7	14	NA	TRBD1	TGTGCCAGCAGCTCAGGACAGGGGGCTAGGGAGCAGTACTTC	CASSSGQGAREQYF
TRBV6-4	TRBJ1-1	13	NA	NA	TGTGCCAGCAGCAAGCAGGGCGGCACTGAAGCTTTCTTT	CASSKQGGTEAFF
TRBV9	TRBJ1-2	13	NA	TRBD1	TGTGCCAGCAGCGGGCCCAGGGGGCATGGCTACACCTTC	CASSGPRGHGYTF
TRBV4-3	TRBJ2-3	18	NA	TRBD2	TGCGCCAGCAGCCAAGATCCACTAGCGGGAGGGCCCACAGATACGCAGTATTTT	CASSQDPLAGGPTDTQYF
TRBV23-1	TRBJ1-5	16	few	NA	TGCGCCAGCAGTCAGTTGTGGTACGGCCGGCCGGGGCCCCAGCATTTT	CASSQLWYGRPGPQHF
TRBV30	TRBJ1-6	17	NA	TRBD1	TGTGCCTGGAGTGTGCGACAGGGGGTAGATTATAATTCACCCCTCCACTTT	CAWSVRQGVDYNSPLHF
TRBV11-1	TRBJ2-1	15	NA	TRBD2	TGTGCCAGCAGTACCGGGACTAGCGTCTACAATGAGCAGTTCTTC	CASSTGTSVYNEQFF
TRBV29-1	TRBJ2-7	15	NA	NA	TGCAGCGTAAAGCAGCGACAGAGTCTTTTCTACGAGCAGTACTTC	CSVKQRQSLFYEQYF
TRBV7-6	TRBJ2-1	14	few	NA	TGTGCCAGCAGCTTAGACGGCTCCTACAATGAGCAGTTCTTC	CASSLDGSYNEQFF
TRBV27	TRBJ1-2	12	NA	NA	TGTGCCACCTCGACGGCGGGATATGGCTACACCTTC	CATSTAGYGYTF
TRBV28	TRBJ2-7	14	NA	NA	TGTGCCAGCAGTTTATCCGGCAGGACAAACGAGCAGTACTTC	CASSLSGRTNEQYF
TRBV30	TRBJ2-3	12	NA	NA	TGTGCCTGGGAACTGGGGGGTTATACGCAGTATTTT	CAWELGGYTQYF
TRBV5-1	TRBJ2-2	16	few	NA	TGCGCCAGCTCGATCCCCGGGACATACAACACCGGGGAGCTGTTTTTT	CASSIPGTYNTGELFF
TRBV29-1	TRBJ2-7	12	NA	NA	TGCAGCGTGGGATGGGACGTCCACGAGCAGTACTTC	CSVGWDVHEQYF
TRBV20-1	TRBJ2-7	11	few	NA	TGCAGTGGGGACCGAGCCTACGAGCAGTACTTC	CSGDRAYEQYF
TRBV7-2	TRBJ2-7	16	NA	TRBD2	TGTGCCAGCAGCTTAAGACTAGCGGTTTACTCCTACGAGCAGTACTTC	CASSLRLAVYSYEQYF
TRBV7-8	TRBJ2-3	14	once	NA	TGTGCCAGCAGCTGGGGGCCCTTGGGGGATACGCAGTATTTT	CASSWGPLGDTQYF
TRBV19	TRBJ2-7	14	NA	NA	TGTGCCAGTAGTCGGGACTCCGCGAATTGGGAGCAGTACTTC	CASSRDSANWEQYF
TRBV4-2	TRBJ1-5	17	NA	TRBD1	TGTGCCAGCAGCCAAACCGGGACAGGATATAGCAATCAGCCCCAGCATTTT	CASSQTGTGYSNQPQHF
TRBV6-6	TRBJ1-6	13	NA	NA	TGTGCCAGGGGTGGGGGGCGACTTTCACCCCTCCACTTT	CARGGGRLSPLHF
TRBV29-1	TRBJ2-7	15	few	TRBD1	TGCAGCGTTGAAGGGGTTGGGACAGACTCCTACGAGCAGTACTTC	CSVEGVGTDSYEQYF
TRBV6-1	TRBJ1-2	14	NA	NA	TGTGCCAGCAGTGAATTGAGCAGGTTCTATGGCTACACCTTC	CASSELSRFYGYTF